The source of this T cell receptor beta chain is a study of blood T cell repertoires in COVID-19. Study background: Sample material is recorded as cDNA or gDNA derived from T cells, B-cell-depleted T cells, or PBMCs.

The study drew participants aged roughly 18 to 95 years from some 23 US areas. Donors in Cohort 3 counted as recovered after two negative PCRs, clearance, or symptom resolution. The V and J ends lost 4 bases and 5 bases respectively, with 17 bases between them. The CDR3 is 15 residues long. Germline CDR1 MDHEN, CDR2 SYDVKM. Assay: immunoSEQ multiplex PCR; the TCRdb copy retains only in-frame clones and omits some. In the table there are around 260,000 clones, roughly 85% of which are singletons. This receptor was obtained from a woman in her 30s who had recovered from COVID-19. V usage is TRBV28 and J usage is TRBJ1-2; possible D gene TRBD1, 6 bases. Sequencing was carried out using PBMCs or T cells enriched from blood (not recorded which). CDR3 DNA: TGTGCCAGCAGTTCCGGACAGTTTAAGGTTTATGGCTACACCTTC. Protein: CASSSGQFKVYGYTF.